The 27 T cell receptor beta chains reported below all come from one sample, sequenced in a study of T cells after yellow fever vaccination. MiXCR, run by TCRdb on the 5' RACE reads, gives a single entry per CDR3 protein. This table has hundreds of thousands of distinct CDR3 sequences, 18% appearing once. The sequences come from PBMCs, collected before the yellow fever booster vaccination. The receptors were sampled from a man aged 18 to 30 who received the YFV17D yellow fever vaccine.

This chain links TRBV4-3 with TRBJ2-7; TRBD2 is a possible D gene (6 bases). CDR1 LGHNA and CDR2 YSLEER come from the germline V gene. Trimming left V 0 bases short and J 5 bases short, with 11 bases between. CDR3 size: 14 residues. CDR3 DNA: TGCGCCAGCAGCCAAGAAGGCGGGGCCGACGAGCAGTACTTC. Translating it yields CASSQEGGADEQYF.

The chain combines TRBV9 with TRBJ2-1, with 12 bases fitting TRBD1. V was clipped by 2 bases and J by 6 bases; unmatched bases: 6. The CDR3 runs to 16 residues. The V gene's germline CDR1 is SGDLS and CDR2 YYNGEE. In DNA, the CDR3 is TGTGCCAGCAGCGTCAGAGGGGACAGGGGGCGCAATGAGCAGTTCTTC. This translates into CASSVRGDRGRNEQFF.

The chain couples TRBV20-1 to TRBJ2-1; 8 bases line up with TRBD2. Germline V gene lookup returns CDR1 DFQATT and CDR2 SNEGSKA (reference sequence). CDR3 length: 16 amino acids. V was clipped by 4 bases and J by 6 bases; unmatched bases: 14. CDR3 region: CSATSGGAERANEQFF. In nucleotides, the CDR3 is TGCAGTGCTACATCCGGGGGGGCCGAAAGGGCCAATGAGCAGTTCTTC.

This clonotype has more than one count but fewer than ten. The gene calls are TRBV12-3 or TRBV12-4 and TRBJ2-2; D may be TRBD1 (6 bases). The V end was cut by 6 bases, the J end by 5 bases, with 13 bases between. The CDR3 sequence is 14 residues long. Written as DNA, the CDR3 is TGTGCCAGCAGCCAAACAGGGTTAACCGGGGAGCTGTTTTTT. It codes for CASSQTGLTGELFF.

Only a few counts were recorded for this clonotype. CDR3 in DNA: TGTGCCTGGAGTGTGAGGGGACATGAGCAGTTCTTC. It is translated as CAWSVRGHEQFF. The chain is built from TRBV30 and TRBJ2-1, with D possibly called TRBD1 or TRBD2 (5 bases each). The CDR3 is 12 residues long. Per the germline V gene, CDR1 is GTSNPN and CDR2 is SVGIG (reference sequence). Trimming shortened V by 0 bases and J by 8 bases, and 8 bases separated the two germline ends.

On this clonotype itself: One end of the junction fails to match germline, which may point to a read error. The V and J genes are TRBV6-5 and TRBJ1-4; D is ambiguous. Germline CDR1 and CDR2: MNHEY and SVGAGI. The CDR3 contains 15 residues. The CDR3 protein is CASSYGLATNEELFF. The CDR3 nucleotides read TGTGCCAGCAGTTACGGGTTAGCAACTAATGAAGAACTGTTTTTT.

This clonotype was observed a few times. This chain links TRBV5-1 with TRBJ2-4; TRBD1 or TRBD2 may be the D gene (6 bases each). In germline, CDR1 is SGHRS, CDR2 YFSETQ. The germline V and J ends were trimmed by 2 bases and 9 bases, with 15 bases remaining between them. There are 14 residues in the CDR3. CDR3 residues: CASSFHGGDVIQYF. Here the CDR3 DNA reads TGCGCCAGCAGCTTCCACGGGGGCGATGTCATTCAGTACTTC.

This clonotype was observed many times. V is TRBV7-6 and J is TRBJ2-7; no clear D gene. The CDR3 is 15 residues long. The V gene lost 0 bases and the J gene lost 2 bases, with 11 bases spanning the gap. Per germline, CDR1 SGHVS and CDR2 FNYEAQ. The CDR3 nucleotides are TGTGCCAGCAGCTTAGCGGTGGGGTGGACCTACGAGCAGTACGTC. It codes for CASSLAVGWTYEQYV.

This clonotype was seen many times. V usage is TRBV4-3 and J usage is TRBJ2-2; tentatively, D is TRBD2 (5 bases). The CDR3 is 15 residues long. The germline V gene encodes CDR1 LGHNA and CDR2 YSLEER. V dropped 0 bases and J dropped 7 bases, with 12 bases sitting between them. DNA of the CDR3: TGCGCCAGCAGCCAAGAGTCCCCCGGGGTCGGGGAGCTGTTTTTT. Translating gives CASSQESPGVGELFF.

This clonotype was seen only a few times. The chain joins TRBV9 to TRBJ2-1; the D is unclear. This CDR3 comprises 15 residues. Per germline, CDR1 SGDLS and CDR2 YYNGEE. The germline V and J ends were trimmed by 0 bases and 3 bases, with 10 bases remaining between them. CDR3 residues: CASSVESGFYNEQFF. CDR3 DNA: TGTGCCAGCAGCGTAGAATCCGGGTTCTACAATGAGCAGTTCTTC.

V is TRBV20-1 and J is TRBJ2-7, with 11 bases that match TRBD2. With V trimmed by 5 bases and J by 6 bases, 9 bases remained unmatched. This CDR3 has 14 amino acids. Per the germline V gene, CDR1 is DFQATT and CDR2 is SNEGSKA (reference sequence). The CDR3 loop is CSAPPFSGGAEQYF. The CDR3, as DNA: TGCAGTGCTCCCCCCTTTAGCGGGGGGGCCGAGCAGTACTTC.

The CDR3 reads CASSPPRTGISYEQYF. As DNA, the CDR3 is TGTGCCAGCAGTCCGCCCCGGACAGGTATCTCCTACGAGCAGTACTTC. This chain joins TRBV6-2 or TRBV6-3 and TRBJ2-7, with TRBD1 matching 7 bases. The CDR3 is 16 residues long. V was pared by 5 bases and J by 0 bases, with 10 bases of the junction left unmatched. Per germline, CDR1 MNHEY and CDR2 SVGEGT.

This clonotype was observed a handful of times. This chain connects TRBV7-9 to TRBJ2-1; 9 bases align to TRBD2. Germline loops: CDR1 SEHNR, CDR2 FQNEAQ (reference sequence). CDR3 length equals 16 residues. Losses at the gene ends were 5 bases for V and 3 bases for J; bases not matched to a gene: 8. The CDR3 DNA reads as TGTGCCAGCAGCGGGACACGGACTAGCGTCTACAATGAGCAGTTCTTC. Protein product: CASSGTRTSVYNEQFF.

This chain connects TRBV10-3 to TRBJ1-5; D remains ambiguous. Germline CDR1 and CDR2: ENHRY and SYGVKD. Trimming removed 2 bases from V and 5 bases from J, with 7 bases in between. This CDR3 comprises 13 residues. This CDR3 is CAISEMADQPQHF. In DNA form, the CDR3 reads TGTGCCATCAGTGAGATGGCCGATCAGCCCCAGCATTTT.

This clonotype was detected a few times. J is TRBJ1-2 and V is TRBV29-1, with a weak D call TRBD1 (6 bases). Germline V gene data show CDR1 as SQVTM and CDR2 as ANQGSEA. Trimming took off 5 bases at V and 7 bases at J, with 17 bases between the two ends. This CDR3 has 13 amino acids. CDR3: CSVNSAGAGGYTF. CDR3 bases: TGCAGCGTTAACTCAGCGGGGGCGGGTGGCTACACCTTC.

This clonotype was found a few times. This chain joins TRBV7-9 and TRBJ2-3, with 10 bases identical to TRBD2. CDR1 and CDR2 (germline): SEHNR, FQNEAQ (reference sequence). The CDR3 is 18 amino acids. J gave up 5 bases and V 5 bases, and 16 bases lay outside the gene matches. CDR3 in amino acids: CASSLRASGGFRGDTQYF. The CDR3 nucleotides are TGTGCCAGCAGCCTTAGGGCTAGCGGGGGCTTTCGGGGAGATACGCAGTATTTT.

The chain joins TRBV9 to TRBJ2-2; tentatively, D is TRBD1 or TRBD2 (6 bases each). Germline V CDR1 and CDR2: SGDLS, YYNGEE. The CDR3 has 15 residues. V lost 4 bases and J lost 5, with 15 bases in between. DNA for the CDR3: TGTGCCAGCAGCCCAAAGAGGGGGGTTACCGGGGAGCTGTTTTTT. This gives the protein CASSPKRGVTGELFF.

This clonotype was seen a handful of times. The chain carries TRBV25-1 and TRBJ2-7; D is undetermined. The CDR3 has 14 residues. Trimming cost V 5 bases and J 1 base, with 12 bases left between them. The germline gives CDR1 MGHDK, CDR2 SYGVNS. The CDR3 here is CASSRPGSSYEQYF. CDR3 coding DNA: TGTGCCAGCAGTAGGCCAGGTAGTTCCTACGAGCAGTACTTC.

This clonotype has a count of ten or more. The gene calls are TRBV12-3 or TRBV12-4 and TRBJ2-7; D is perhaps TRBD2 (6 bases). The CDR3 has 16 amino acids. V dropped 7 bases and J dropped 1 base, with 20 bases sitting between them. DNA of the CDR3: TGTGCCAGCACCCAGACCGGGACTCCGCGTTCCTACGAGCAGTACGTC. Amino acid sequence: CASTQTGTPRSYEQYV.

This clonotype was seen more than once but under ten times. The chain joins TRBV9 to TRBJ2-3, with D tentatively TRBD1 (7 bases). From germline, CDR1 is SGDLS and CDR2 YYNGEE. This CDR3 has 16 amino acids. Between the trimmed V and J ends, which lost 0 bases and 4 bases, there was a span of 15 bases. CDR3 in DNA: TGTGCCAGCAGCGTAGGTGGCAGGGGGGAGTCAGATACGCAGTATTTT. Translation gives CASSVGGRGESDTQYF.

The DNA of the CDR3 is TGTGCCAGCAGCCAAACGAACAACAATGAGCAGTTCTTC. It is translated as CASSQTNNNEQFF. The chain is built from TRBV12-3 or TRBV12-4 and TRBJ2-1, with D hard to call. Trimming took off 6 bases at V and 5 bases at J, with 11 bases between the two ends. The CDR3 totals 13 residues.

This clonotype was seen a few times. The chain links TRBV6-4 to TRBJ2-7; unclear D gene. V lost 8 bases, J lost 3 bases, and 11 bases lay in between. From germline, CDR1 is MRHNA and CDR2 SNTAGT. The CDR3 is 12 amino acids. The CDR3 DNA follows: TGTGCCAGCGTGGTCAGAGTCTACGAGCAGTACGTC. Residues: CASVVRVYEQYV.

The chain recombines TRBV2 with TRBJ2-3, with 7 bases that match TRBD1. CDR1 and CDR2 (germline): SNHLY, FYNNEI. The V and J ends lost 9 bases and 0 bases, in that order; junction bases with no gene match: 6. The CDR3 loop spans 14 amino acids. CDR3 region: CASETTGSTDTQYF. CDR3 bases: TGTGCCAGTGAGACGACAGGGAGCACAGATACGCAGTATTTT.

In its sample, this clonotype was seen a few times. The rearrangement links TRBV11-2 to TRBJ2-7; D is uncertain. V was trimmed by 5 bases and J by 12 bases, leaving 17 bases between them. Germline V lookup: CDR1 SGHAT, CDR2 FQNNGV. This CDR3 has 12 amino acids. The CDR3 here is CASSQPGLEPYF. CDR3 nucleotides: TGTGCCAGCAGCCAACCGGGTCTTGAACCGTACTTC.

V and J are TRBV2 and TRBJ2-1; D not certain. CDR3 length: 12 residues. V lost 3 bases and J lost 12, with 12 bases in between. In germline, CDR1 is SNHLY, CDR2 FYNNEI. The DNA of the CDR3 is TGTGCCAGCAGTGATCAGCGAGGTGGGCAGTTCTTC. This codes for CASSDQRGGQFF.

This chain connects TRBV6-2 or TRBV6-3 to TRBJ2-5; D call uncertain. Trimming removed 6 bases at V and 7 bases at J, with 15 bases between. Germline V CDR1 and CDR2: MNHEY, SVGEGT. CDR3 size: 13 residues. CDR3 DNA: TGTGCCAGCAGCTCGATCGGTGTTGGGACCCAGTACTTC. Amino acids: CASSSIGVGTQYF.

The V gene is TRBV20-1, the J gene TRBJ2-3, with a weak D call TRBD1 (5 bases). The CDR3 totals 14 residues. Looked up from germline, CDR1 is DFQATT and CDR2 is SNEGSKA (reference sequence). V gave up 3 bases and J gave up 5 bases, with 15 bases separating them. This chain's CDR3 is CSARGQGYRDTQYF. In DNA form, the CDR3 reads TGCAGTGCTAGGGGTCAGGGCTACCGAGATACGCAGTATTTT.